The 26 T cell receptor beta chains below all came from one sample that was sequenced in a study of blood T cell repertoires in COVID-19. The protocol was immunoSEQ multiplex PCR, while the TCRdb copy is restricted to in-frame clones and leaves out a portion. The repertoire holds 240,000 or so clones, with about 86% as singletons. What was sequenced was PBMCs or T cells enriched from blood (not recorded which). All receptors come from a woman aged 40 to 50 with acute COVID-19.

The V call is TRBV7-8, the J call TRBJ1-1, with D tentatively TRBD1 (5 bases). Trimming pared 4 bases from V and 1 base from J, leaving 10 bases between. CDR1 and CDR2 (germline): SGHVS, FQNEAQ. The CDR3 has 14 amino acids. The CDR3 nucleotides are TGTGCCAGCAGCTCGGGACTGGCGAACACTGAAGCTTTCTTT. Protein: CASSSGLANTEAFF.

This rearrangement joins TRBV6-5 to TRBJ1-2; D is undetermined. The CDR3 has 16 residues. CDR1 MNHEY and CDR2 SVGAGI come from the germline V gene. With 2 bases removed from V and 5 bases from J, the gap between germline ends came to 18 bases. This CDR3 reads CASSYLLGGEGYGYTF. CDR3 DNA sequence: TGTGCCAGCAGTTACCTCCTAGGCGGGGAAGGATATGGCTACACCTTC.

In its sample, this clone was seen once. This sequence joins TRBV3-1 (or the pseudogene TRBV3-2) and TRBJ2-2, with 10 bases fitting TRBD2. The ends lost 3 bases at V and 7 bases at J; junction bases unmatched: 14. Germline CDR1 is LGHDT and CDR2 is YNNKEL (reference sequence). The CDR3 contains 18 residues. The CDR3 is CASSHTRSGRARGGELFF. DNA of the CDR3: TGTGCCAGCAGCCACACTAGGAGCGGGAGGGCCCGGGGCGGGGAGCTGTTTTTT.

The chain links TRBV6-1 to TRBJ2-1; D remains unclear. This CDR3 has 17 amino acids. Between the trimmed V and J ends, which lost 4 bases and 0 bases, there was a span of 16 bases. CDR1 and CDR2 (germline): MNHNS, SASEGT. As DNA, the CDR3 is TGTGCCAGCAGTGGAGCAAAACTGATAAGCTCCTACAATGAGCAGTTCTTC. Translating gives CASSGAKLISSYNEQFF.

This clone was detected a few times. The chain uses TRBV6-1 and TRBJ1-2; 8 nucleotides align to TRBD1. Germline V gives CDR1 MNHNS, CDR2 SASEGT. Trimming cost V 0 bases and J 4 bases; bases outside gene matches: 7. This CDR3 comprises 16 residues. In DNA, the CDR3 is TGTGCCAGCAGTGAAGCGCTTCAGGGGGCAGGCTATGGCTACACCTTC. Encoded protein: CASSEALQGAGYGYTF.

This clone was observed a handful of times. The chain is built from TRBV7-6 and TRBJ2-7, with TRBD2 matching over 12 bases. Germline V gives CDR1 SGHVS, CDR2 FNYEAQ. With V trimmed by 5 bases and J by 6 bases, 11 bases remained unmatched. The CDR3 extends over 16 amino acids. The DNA for the CDR3 is TGTGCCAGCAGCGATGAGACTAGCGGGAGTTCTGCCGAGCAGTACTTC. This translates into CASSDETSGSSAEQYF. The full variable domain, in which reference TRBV7-6 and TRBJ2-7 provide the parts outside the CDR3, is GAGVSQSPRYKVTKRGQDVALRCDPISGHVSLYWYRQALGQGPEFLTYFNYEAQQDKSGLPNDRFSAERPEGSISTLTIQRTEQRDSAMYRCASSDETSGSSAEQYFGPGTRLTVT.

The chain combines TRBV21-1 with TRBJ1-4. TRBV21-1 constitutes a pseudogene. The CDR3 covers 9 residues. The CDR3 nucleotides are TGTGCTATTGTGGAAAAACTGTTTTTT. Its translation: CAIVEKLFF.

The V call is TRBV27, the J call TRBJ1-1; weak D call: TRBD1 (6 bases). V lost 6 bases and J lost 5, with 16 bases in between. From germline, CDR1 is MNHEY and CDR2 SMNVEV (reference sequence). This CDR3 comprises 14 residues. The CDR3 sequence: CASRTQGRLTEAFF. The DNA for the CDR3 is TGTGCCAGCAGAACACAGGGAAGATTGACTGAAGCTTTCTTT.

This chain connects TRBV15 to TRBJ1-4; D might be TRBD1 (5 bases). Trimming left V 0 bases short and J 6 bases short, with 11 bases between. CDR3 size: 15 residues. Germline CDR1 is LNHNV and CDR2 is YYDKDF (reference sequence). The CDR3 protein is CATSRDRGGDEKLFF. The CDR3 DNA reads as TGTGCCACCAGCAGAGATCGGGGAGGGGATGAAAAACTGTTTTTT.

V usage is TRBV18 and J usage is TRBJ1-1; weak D call: TRBD1 (6 bases). Germline assignment: CDR1 KGHSH and CDR2 LQKENI. This CDR3 has 15 amino acids. V was cut by 3 bases and J by 0 bases, with 11 bases left in between. CDR3 residues: CASSPDSVVNTEAFF. In DNA, the CDR3 is TGTGCCAGCTCACCGGACAGTGTTGTGAACACTGAAGCTTTCTTT. The variable domain in full, completed from reference TRBV18 and TRBJ1-1, reads NAGVMQNPRHLVRRRGQEARLRCSPMKGHSHVYWYRQLPEEGLKFMVYLQKENIIDESGMPKERFSAEFPKEGPSILRIQQVVRGDSAAYFCASSPDSVVNTEAFFGQGTRLTVV.

This clone is a singleton in its sample. This rearrangement joins TRBV3-1 (or the pseudogene TRBV3-2) to TRBJ2-7, with D tentatively TRBD2 (5 bases). There are 18 residues in the CDR3. Germline lookup yields CDR1 LGHDT and CDR2 YNNKEL (reference sequence). V lost 1 base and J 3 bases, leaving 22 bases between the germline ends. CDR3 bases: TGTGCCAGCAGCCAAGTATTGACTGCGGGTACCCTCCACTACGAGCAGTACTTC. This sequence encodes CASSQVLTAGTLHYEQYF.

The chain carries TRBV11-2 and TRBJ1-6; 9 bases match TRBD1. V lost 1 base, J lost 7 bases, and 2 bases stayed unmatched. Germline CDR1 and CDR2: SGHAT and FQNNGV. The length of the CDR3 is 15 residues. CDR3: CASSLAGTGNSPLHF. In DNA form, the CDR3 reads TGTGCCAGCAGCTTAGCGGGGACAGGGAATTCACCCCTCCACTTT.

The genes are TRBV18 and TRBJ1-6; D unresolved. Germline CDR1 is KGHSH and CDR2 is LQKENI. This CDR3 comprises 15 residues. The ends were cut back, 0 bases at V and 7 bases at J, with 10 bases in the middle. The CDR3 loop is CASSPPSLQNSPLHF. CDR3 sequence (DNA): TGTGCCAGCTCACCACCGTCCCTTCAGAATTCACCCCTCCACTTT.

V and J are TRBV29-1 and TRBJ2-3, with TRBD2 matching 10 bases. This CDR3 region has 13 residues. Looked up from germline, CDR1 is SQVTM and CDR2 is ANQGSEA. The V and J ends lost 7 bases and 4 bases, in that order; junction bases with no gene match: 5. The DNA of the CDR3 is TGCAGCGCCGTGACTAGCGGGTCAGATACGCAGTATTTT. Protein product: CSAVTSGSDTQYF.

The chain has TRBV28 and TRBJ2-1; 10 bases line up with TRBD2. The CDR3 totals 12 residues. The germline CDR1 and CDR2 sequences are MDHEN and SYDVKM. The V gene end was trimmed by 4 bases and the J gene end by 11 bases; junction bases not matched to a gene: 2. CDR3 DNA sequence: TGTGCCAGCAGTTACACTAGCGGGAAGCAGTTCTTC. Translating gives CASSYTSGKQFF.

The chain recombines TRBV10-3 with TRBJ1-1; 10 bases map to TRBD1. Germline assignment: CDR1 ENHRY and CDR2 SYGVKD. J gave up 1 base and V 4 bases, and 0 bases lay outside the gene matches. The length of the CDR3 is 14 residues. The CDR3 DNA reads TGTGCCATCAGTGGGGACAGGGGGAACACTGAAGCTTTCTTT. Translating gives CAISGDRGNTEAFF.

The gene calls are TRBV14 and TRBJ2-6, with D possibly TRBD2 on 6 matching bases. The CDR3 runs 19 residues. Germline CDR1 is SGHDN and CDR2 is FVKESK. Trimming took 3 bases from V and 4 from J, leaving 22 bases between them. The CDR3 is CASSHQDDRGIYGANVLTF. The CDR3 DNA reads TGTGCCAGCAGCCACCAGGATGACCGGGGGATCTACGGGGCCAACGTCCTGACTTTC. The variable domain in full, with the rest retrieved from reference TRBV14 and TRBJ2-6, is EAGVTQFPSHSVIEKGQTVTLRCDPISGHDNLYWYRRVMGKEIKFLLHFVKESKQDESGMPNNRFLAERTGGTYSTLKVQPAELEDSGVYFCASSHQDDRGIYGANVLTFGAGSRLTVL.

In its sample, this clone was seen once. This chain connects TRBV5-1 to TRBJ2-2; 7 bases fit TRBD2. Unmatched junction bases numbered 11, after V lost 5 bases and J lost 4 bases. Germline V CDR1 and CDR2: SGHRS, YFSETQ. The CDR3 runs to 16 residues. The CDR3 sequence: CASSMGSGIGTGELFF. The CDR3 bases are TGCGCCAGCAGTATGGGGAGCGGGATCGGCACCGGGGAGCTGTTTTTT.

The chain couples TRBV29-1 to TRBJ1-2, with TRBD1 matching 12 bases. There are 15 residues in the CDR3. CDR1 and CDR2 (germline): SQVTM, ANQGSEA. V dropped 7 bases and J dropped 0; count of bases not matched to a gene: 6. CDR3 loop: CSALGQGATNYGYTF. Here the CDR3 DNA reads TGCAGCGCCCTGGGACAGGGGGCAACTAACTATGGCTACACCTTC.

Written as DNA, the CDR3 is TGTGCCAGCAGCTTAGGGACGGGAAAGGAGCAGTTCTTC. Residues: CASSLGTGKEQFF. This chain joins TRBV7-2 and TRBJ2-1; maybe TRBD2 (5 bases). This CDR3 has 13 amino acids. Deletions cut 1 base from V and 10 bases from J, with 11 bases between. Germline values: CDR1 SGHTA, CDR2 FQGNSA.

This clone showed up just once. CDR3 loop: CASSGGVSYNEQFF. CDR3 DNA: TGCGCCAGCAGCGGAGGGGTATCATACAATGAGCAGTTCTTC. This chain connects TRBV5-1 to TRBJ2-1, with D tentatively TRBD2 (6 bases). The CDR3 length is 14 residues. V was trimmed by 4 bases and J by 4 bases, leaving 12 bases between them. The V gene's germline CDR1 is SGHRS and CDR2 YFSETQ.

The V and J genes are TRBV3-1 (or the pseudogene TRBV3-2) and TRBJ2-1, with 7 bases that match TRBD2. The V segment lost 1 base and the J segment 9 bases; nucleotides outside the gene matches: 6. Germline assignment: CDR1 LGHDT and CDR2 YNNKEL (reference sequence). The CDR3 consists of 14 residues. In DNA, the CDR3 is TGTGCCAGCAGCCAAGGGTACGCGGGAGTTGAGCAGTTCTTC. It yields the protein CASSQGYAGVEQFF.

The chain couples TRBV9 to TRBJ2-7; 8 positions agree with TRBD2. Per germline, CDR1 SGDLS and CDR2 YYNGEE. After removal of 1 base from V and 1 base from J, the junction contained 1 base not matched to a gene. The CDR3 spans 14 residues. The CDR3: CASSVTSGSYEQYF. CDR3 DNA sequence: TGTGCCAGCAGCGTAACTAGCGGTTCCTACGAGCAGTACTTC. Combining the CDR3 with reference TRBV9 and TRBJ2-7 gives the whole variable domain DSGVTQTPKHLITATGQRVTLRCSPRSGDLSVYWYQQSLDQGLQFLIQYYNGEERAKGNILERFSAQQFPDLHSELNLSSLELGDSALYFCASSVTSGSYEQYFGPGTRLTVT.

V is TRBV2 and J is TRBJ2-1; no clear D. CDR3 length equals 12 residues. The V and J ends lost 6 bases and 8 bases respectively, with 11 bases between them. Germline V lookup: CDR1 SNHLY, CDR2 FYNNEI. The CDR3 spells CASRNQEYEQFF. The CDR3 nucleotides are TGTGCCAGCAGGAATCAGGAATATGAGCAGTTCTTC.

V usage is TRBV30 and J usage is TRBJ2-5, with 11 bases identical to TRBD2. J lost 4 bases, V lost 1 base, and 2 bases had no gene match. The CDR3 runs to 14 residues. Germline CDR1 is GTSNPN and CDR2 is SVGIG (reference sequence). This CDR3 is CAWSALAGGETQYF. Written as DNA, the CDR3 is TGTGCCTGGAGTGCCCTAGCGGGAGGAGAGACCCAGTACTTC.

The rearrangement joins TRBV2 to TRBJ2-1, with 7 bases lining up with TRBD1. The CDR3 runs to 15 residues. V lost 6 bases to trimming and J lost 1 base; unmatched junction nucleotides: 6. The V gene's germline CDR1 is SNHLY and CDR2 FYNNEI. CDR3 DNA: TGTGCCAGCAGGATAACAGGGGTTTCCTACAATGAGCAGTTCTTC. Translation gives CASRITGVSYNEQFF.